This TCR beta chain was sequenced during a study of blood T cell repertoires in COVID-19. Study-level background: The study drew acute and convalescent COVID-19 samples from the United States, Italy and Spain. PBMCs, B-cell-depleted T cells, or T cells were the source of the cDNA or gDNA that made up the material.

As handled by the study authors: Nucleated cell counts were estimated from reference gene primer amplification. Repertoires were generated with immunoSEQ multiplex PCR, while TCRdb's copy carries only in-frame clones and drops some. That table is the source of V, J and clone size, and D and trimming were worked out from the DNA. The sample lists some 120,000 clones; 80% to 90% were seen once. This CDR3 is built from 15 residues. CDR1 and CDR2 from the germline V gene are MNHEY and SMNVEV (reference sequence). The V end lost 2 bases, the J end lost 4 bases, and 12 bases lay between the germline ends. This clone was detected only a few times.

This sequence originates from a man older than 75 with active or convalescent COVID-19. The material sequenced was peripheral blood. The V gene is TRBV27, the J gene TRBJ1-3; tentative D call: TRBD1 (5 bases). The CDR3 spells CASSLEAGRGNTIYF. CDR3 coding DNA: TGTGCCAGCAGTTTAGAAGCAGGGCGAGGAAACACCATATATTTT.